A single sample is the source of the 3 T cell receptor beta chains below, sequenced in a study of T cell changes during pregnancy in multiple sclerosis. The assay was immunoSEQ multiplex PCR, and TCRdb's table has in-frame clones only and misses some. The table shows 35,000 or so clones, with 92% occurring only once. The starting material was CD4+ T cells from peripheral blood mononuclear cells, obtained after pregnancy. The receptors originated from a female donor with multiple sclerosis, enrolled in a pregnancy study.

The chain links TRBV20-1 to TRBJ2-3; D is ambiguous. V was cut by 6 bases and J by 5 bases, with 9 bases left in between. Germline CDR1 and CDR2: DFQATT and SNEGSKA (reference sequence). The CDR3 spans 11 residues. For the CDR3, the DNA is TGCAGTGCCTATACGCTAGATACGCAGTATTTT. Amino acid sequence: CSAYTLDTQYF.

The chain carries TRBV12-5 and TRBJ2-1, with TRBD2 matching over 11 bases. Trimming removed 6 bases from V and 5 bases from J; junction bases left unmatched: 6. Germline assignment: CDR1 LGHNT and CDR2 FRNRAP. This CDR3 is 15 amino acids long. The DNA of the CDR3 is TGTGCTAGTGGCCAGGGACTAGCGGAACACAATGAGCAGTTCTTC. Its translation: CASGQGLAEHNEQFF.

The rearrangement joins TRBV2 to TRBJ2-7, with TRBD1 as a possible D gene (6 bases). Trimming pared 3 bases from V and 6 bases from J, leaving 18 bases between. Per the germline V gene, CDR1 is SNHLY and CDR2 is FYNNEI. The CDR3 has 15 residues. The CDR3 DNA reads TGTGCCAGCAGTGAGTGGGTCGGACAGATCGGCGAGCAGTACTTC. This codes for CASSEWVGQIGEQYF.